This T cell receptor beta chain was captured by sequencing in a study of human T cells and chemical hapten exposure. Study-level information: Sensitization involved placing 2% DPC onto an approximately 2 cm by approximately 2 cm region of upper inner arm skin. Findings and caveats of the study: Compared to controls, expanded TCRs made significantly more large clusters of similar CDR3s. Donors' alopecia may make their immune response differ from healthy people's.

Germline V gene sequence: CDR1 SEHNR, CDR2 FQNEAQ (reference sequence). The CDR3 sequence is 15 residues long. Trimming shortened V by 5 bases and J by 5 bases, and 18 bases separated the two germline ends. The time point: patch test 2, 6 weeks after DPC sensitization. The treatment was: therapeutic diphenylcyclopropenone sensitization with weekly scalp DPC. Patients had alopecia, were aged 18 to 70, and were not pregnant. TCRdb reanalysed the RACE reads using MiXCR and keeps one entry per CDR3 protein. The sample lists approximately 91,000 distinct CDR3 sequences; under 14% were seen once. This clonotype was seen ten or more times. Its antigen is undetermined.

The chain couples TRBV7-9 to TRBJ2-5; tentatively, D is TRBD1 or TRBD2 (5 bases each). The specimen comprised whole blood, sampled in connection with sensitization to the hapten diphenylcyclopropenone (DPC). This sequence was found in a man in his late teens or twenties with alopecia areata. Some clones in this sample may be carry-over from other donors' samples. The CDR3 is CASSHEGQGLETQYF. DNA for the CDR3: TGTGCCAGCAGCCACGAGGGGCAGGGCTTGGAGACCCAGTACTTC. Full variable domain (rest looked up from reference TRBV7-9 and TRBJ2-5): DTGVSQNPRHKITKRGQNVTFRCDPISEHNRLYWYRQTLGQGPEFLTYFQNEAQLEKSRLLSDRFSAERPKGSFSTLEIQRTEQGDSAMYLCASSHEGQGLETQYFGPGTRLLVL.